The source of this T cell receptor (beta chain) is a study of CD8 T cells in Susac syndrome. Study-wide results and limits: No clonal expansion appeared among CD4+ T cells in Susac patients.

The CDR3 is 15 amino acids. Trimming took off 3 bases at V and 2 bases at J, with 13 bases between the two ends. Germline assignment: CDR1 LGHDT and CDR2 YNNKEL (reference sequence). After extraction with the RNeasy kit, about 0.45 to 1 ug of the RNA was reverse transcribed using random hexamers. From the immunoSEQ multiplex PCR reads, TCRdb called clonotypes with MiXCR, one entry per CDR3 protein. In the table there are some 180,000 distinct CDR3 sequences, roughly 94% of which are singletons. Comments on this clonotype: No antigen is known for it.

This chain connects TRBV3-1 to TRBJ2-5; D is possibly TRBD2 (6 bases). The specimen sequenced was CD4+ T cells from PBMCs. The receptor was derived from a human donor with Susac syndrome. This chain's CDR3 is CASSHPALAQETQYF. The DNA for the CDR3 is TGTGCCAGCAGCCACCCCGCACTAGCTCAAGAGACCCAGTACTTC.